These 28 T cell receptor beta chains share one sample of origin, sequenced in a study of shared clonotypes between healthy human individuals. The data were produced by immunoSEQ multiplex PCR, yet TCRdb's version contains in-frame clones alone and is incomplete. The repertoire holds just over 2,000,000 clones, with 85% to 95% as singletons. The sequenced material came from naive CD4+ T cells sorted from blood. Noted subset: CD45RA+ positively selected. The source of these receptors is a man between 18 and 35 years old in good health.

Comment on this clone: Mismatch with germline at one junction end may stem from a read error. The genes are TRBV19 and TRBJ2-7, with D perhaps matching TRBD1 (5 bases). The germline gives CDR1 LNHDA, CDR2 SQIVND (reference sequence). This CDR3 region has 13 residues. The CDR3 reads CATSRAGFYEQYF. CDR3 DNA: TGTGCCACTAGTAGGGCAGGGTTCTACGAGCAGTACTTC.

J is TRBJ2-3 and V is TRBV4-1, with D uncertain. V was shortened by 7 bases and J by 0 bases, with 23 bases between the two germline ends. The germline gives CDR1 MGHRA, CDR2 YSYEKL. CDR3 length: 18 residues. As DNA, the CDR3 is TGCGCCAGCACCCGGGCCCCTGGCAATCCGACTAGCACAGATACGCAGTATTTT. Its translation is CASTRAPGNPTSTDTQYF.

A note on this clone: At one of its ends the junction is not consistent with the germline gene, which may arise from a read error. The J gene is TRBJ2-5, the V gene TRBV7-7; TRBD1 aligns across 8 bases. The CDR3 extends over 15 amino acids. The germline gives CDR1 SSHAT, CDR2 FNYEAQ (reference sequence). For the CDR3, the DNA is TGTGCTAGCAGCCCGACCGGGACAGGAGCCCAGACCCAGTACTTC. Amino acids: CASSPTGTGAQTQYF.

The chain uses TRBV7-2 and TRBJ2-3; a weak D match, TRBD1 (6 bases). The CDR3 sequence is 16 residues long. Germline values: CDR1 SGHTA, CDR2 FQGNSA. V lost 3 bases, J lost 1 base, and 14 bases lay in between. CDR3 protein: CASSFNRDTRTDTQYF. The CDR3 region has the DNA TGTGCCAGCAGCTTTAACCGGGACACACGCACAGATACGCAGTATTTT.

This clone appeared a single time. The gene calls are TRBV2 and TRBJ1-1; D not certain. The CDR3 has 13 residues. Germline assignment: CDR1 SNHLY and CDR2 FYNNEI. The V and J ends lost 6 bases and 4 bases respectively, with 12 bases between them. The CDR3 sequence is CASSGRRGTEAFF. As DNA, the CDR3 is TGTGCCAGCAGCGGGAGACGCGGCACTGAAGCTTTCTTT.

The chain recombines TRBV4-3 with TRBJ1-2; 7 positions agree with TRBD1. The trim removed 0 bases at V and 7 bases at J, leaving 5 bases unmatched. Germline V lookup: CDR1 LGHNA, CDR2 YSLEER. This CDR3 has 14 residues. The CDR3 is CASSQESQGFGYTF. CDR3 nucleotides: TGCGCCAGCAGCCAAGAATCACAGGGGTTTGGCTACACCTTC.

The V gene is TRBV28, the J gene TRBJ1-2; TRBD1 aligns across 7 bases. The CDR3 is 14 amino acids. Trimming took 5 bases from V and 4 from J; bases not matched to a gene: 7. Germline loops: CDR1 MDHEN, CDR2 SYDVKM. The CDR3 nucleotides read TGTGCCAGCAGTGAGGGGACAGTCATCTATGGCTACACCTTC. This translates into CASSEGTVIYGYTF.

With regard to this clone: This sample includes further DNA sequences coding for the same CDR3. The V gene is TRBV30, the J gene TRBJ1-1; D remains unclear. The V gene lost 2 bases and the J gene lost 5 bases, with 6 bases spanning the gap. There are 11 residues in the CDR3. CDR1 and CDR2 (germline): GTSNPN, SVGIG (reference sequence). CDR3 amino acids: CAWSPGTEAFF. CDR3 nucleotide sequence: TGTGCCTGGAGTCCCGGTACTGAAGCTTTCTTT.

V and J are TRBV5-1 and TRBJ2-2; 11 bases are a match to TRBD2. The CDR3 is 17 residues long. V shed 0 bases and J 7 bases; nucleotides not matched to a gene: 8. Germline V gene data show CDR1 as SGHRS and CDR2 as YFSETQ. The CDR3 loop reads CASSLEASGRIGGELFF. CDR3 DNA sequence: TGCGCCAGCAGCTTGGAGGCTAGCGGGAGGATTGGCGGGGAGCTGTTTTTT.

Of note for this clone: In the same sample, other DNA sequences code for this CDR3. The V gene is TRBV27, the J gene TRBJ2-7, with a weak D call TRBD1 (6 bases). This CDR3 has 14 amino acids. Trimming shortened V by 2 bases and J by 4 bases, and 12 bases separated the two germline ends. Germline V CDR1 and CDR2: MNHEY, SMNVEV (reference sequence). CDR3: CASSLARGAYEQYF. CDR3 in DNA: TGTGCCAGCAGTTTAGCCAGGGGAGCTTACGAGCAGTACTTC.

Comment on this clone: Other nucleotide sequences from this sample produce the same CDR3. This chain links TRBV5-1 with TRBJ1-5, with D possibly being TRBD1 (6 bases). The ends were cut back, 4 bases at V and 5 bases at J, with 10 bases in the middle. The CDR3 totals 13 residues. Germline CDR1 is SGHRS and CDR2 is YFSETQ. CDR3 sequence (DNA): TGCGCCAGCAGCCTAGGACAGCATCAGCCCCAGCATTTT. This gives the protein CASSLGQHQPQHF.

V is TRBV5-1 and J is TRBJ2-5; 9 bases align to TRBD1. In germline, CDR1 is SGHRS, CDR2 YFSETQ. V gave up 3 bases and J gave up 5 bases; unmatched junction bases: 8. The CDR3 sequence is 15 residues long. CDR3 DNA sequence: TGCGCCAGCAGCTCCGTTACAGGGGGCGAGGAGACCCAGTACTTC. As protein: CASSSVTGGEETQYF.

This clone was recorded only once. The rearrangement joins TRBV4-3 to TRBJ1-3; D is unclear. Trimming removed 4 bases from V and 2 bases from J, with 12 bases in between. The CDR3 runs to 15 residues. Germline lookup yields CDR1 LGHNA and CDR2 YSLEER. In DNA form, the CDR3 reads TGCGCCAGCAGCCCCAGCTCCGTCCCTGGAAACACCATATATTTT. Encoded protein: CASSPSSVPGNTIYF.

This sequence joins TRBV29-1 and TRBJ1-2; TRBD1 might be the D (6 bases). Germline assignment: CDR1 SQVTM and CDR2 ANQGSEA. The CDR3 covers 13 residues. Deletions cut 2 bases from V and 0 bases from J, with 7 bases between. CDR3 DNA sequence: TGCAGCGTTGAAAGGGACACTAACTATGGCTACACCTTC. It yields the protein CSVERDTNYGYTF.

This clone is a singleton in its sample. This chain joins TRBV30 and TRBJ2-1, with 9 nucleotides matching TRBD2. The V segment lost 1 base and the J segment 5 bases; nucleotides outside the gene matches: 9. The germline V gene encodes CDR1 GTSNPN and CDR2 SVGIG (reference sequence). The CDR3 length is 16 residues. CDR3 DNA sequence: TGTGCCTGGAGTGCAAGCGGGAGGTGGCCTGACAATGAGCAGTTCTTC. Translation gives CAWSASGRWPDNEQFF.

This clone was detected ten times or more. The chain carries TRBV30 and TRBJ2-7; D perhaps matches TRBD2 (5 bases). The CDR3 has 17 amino acids. Germline V CDR1 and CDR2: GTSNPN, SVGIG (reference sequence). V lost 5 bases and J 3 bases, leaving 26 bases between the germline ends. As DNA, the CDR3 is TGTGCCTGGTCTCGGGGATCAACGTCAAGCGGAGTCTACGAGCAGTACTTC. It encodes CAWSRGSTSSGVYEQYF.

Turning to this clone: Other DNA sequences of this sample code for an identical CDR3. V and J are TRBV5-1 and TRBJ1-4; 8 positions match TRBD1. The V and J ends lost 4 bases and 8 bases, in that order; junction bases with no gene match: 7. Per the germline V gene, CDR1 is SGHRS and CDR2 is YFSETQ. The CDR3 loop spans 14 amino acids. The CDR3 bases are TGCGCCAGCAGCCCCGGACAGGGTGAGGAAAAACTGTTTTTT. Its translation is CASSPGQGEEKLFF.

The chain has TRBV30 and TRBJ2-2, with a weak D call TRBD1 (6 bases). With 4 bases removed from V and 6 bases from J, the gap between germline ends came to 12 bases. Germline CDR1 is GTSNPN and CDR2 is SVGIG (reference sequence). The CDR3 is 13 amino acids. In nucleotides, the CDR3 is TGTGCCTGGAACCAGGGGCAATCCGGGGAGCTGTTTTTT. Translation: CAWNQGQSGELFF. The full variable domain, completed using reference TRBV30 and TRBJ2-2, is SQTIHQWPATLVQPVGSPLSLECTVEGTSNPNLYWYRQAAGRGLQLLFYSVGIGQISSEVPQNLSASRPQDRQFILSSKKLLLSDSGFYLCAWNQGQSGELFFGEGSRLTVL.

The count of this clone is one. The J gene is TRBJ1-1, the V gene TRBV6-6, with unresolved D. Germline V CDR1 and CDR2: MNHNY, SVGAGI (reference sequence). CDR3 length equals 14 residues. V was shortened by 0 bases and J by 6 bases, with 11 bases between the two germline ends. The DNA of the CDR3 is TGTGCCAGCAGTTACTCGCCGACTTCGGCTGAAGCTTTCTTT. Translated, it gives CASSYSPTSAEAFF.

CDR3 bases: TGTGCCAGCAGTGGATCCGACCGGGGGACCGGGGAGCTGTTTTTT. Residues: CASSGSDRGTGELFF. The chain couples TRBV28 to TRBJ2-2, with D possibly being TRBD2 (6 bases). The V gene's germline CDR1 is MDHEN and CDR2 SYDVKM. Trimming cost V 5 bases and J 5 bases, with 15 bases left between them. The CDR3 contains 15 residues.

The chain carries TRBV28 and TRBJ2-7, with D perhaps TRBD1 or TRBD2 (5 bases each). The CDR3 runs 13 residues. The germline gives CDR1 MDHEN, CDR2 SYDVKM. The V and J ends lost 6 bases and 2 bases respectively, with 11 bases between them. CDR3 sequence (DNA): TGTGCCAGCAGCCCCGGGGCCCCCTACGAGCAGTACTTC. Its protein product is CASSPGAPYEQYF.

This chain connects TRBV5-1 to TRBJ2-1; 9 bases agree with TRBD2. Germline-derived CDR1 and CDR2 are SGHRS and YFSETQ. This CDR3 is built from 17 residues. Unmatched junction bases numbered 13, after V lost 0 bases and J lost 9 bases. DNA for the CDR3: TGCGCCAGCAGCTTGGAGTCTAGCGGGGTCCCCCGGGGTGAGCAGTTCTTC. Its translation: CASSLESSGVPRGEQFF.

This clone has more than one count but fewer than ten. V gene TRBV6-1 combines with J gene TRBJ1-5, with unresolved D. The CDR3 contains 14 residues. Germline V gives CDR1 MNHNS, CDR2 SASEGT. V shed 2 bases and J shed 9 bases, with 14 bases lying between them. CDR3 in amino acids: CASSENTSHGPQHF. CDR3 in DNA: TGTGCCAGCAGTGAAAACACATCGCACGGGCCCCAGCATTTT.

The chain uses TRBV5-4 and TRBJ2-7; the D gene is possibly TRBD2 (6 bases). V shed 3 bases and J shed 2 bases, with 18 bases lying between them. The germline V gene encodes CDR1 SGHNT and CDR2 YYREEE (reference sequence). The CDR3 extends over 16 amino acids. The CDR3 nucleotides are TGTGCCAGCAGCTCGAAAGGGCCTAGCGATACCTACGAGCAGTACTTC. This translates into CASSSKGPSDTYEQYF.

This clone appeared many times. This rearrangement joins TRBV5-4 to TRBJ1-4, with D unresolved. Per the germline V gene, CDR1 is SGHNT and CDR2 is YYREEE (reference sequence). The CDR3 sequence is 13 residues long. Trimming removed 1 base from V and 8 bases from J, with 9 bases in between. CDR3 DNA: TGTGCCAGCAGCTTGCGTGGGTACGAAAAACTGTTTTTT. As protein: CASSLRGYEKLFF.

This clone was observed once. The chain is built from TRBV14 and TRBJ2-4; D possibly corresponds to TRBD1 (6 bases). The ends were cut back, 2 bases at V and 1 base at J, with 12 bases in the middle. The CDR3 runs 16 residues. Germline loops: CDR1 SGHDN, CDR2 FVKESK. CDR3 coding DNA: TGTGCCAGCAGCCAACAGGGGCAGGGGGCCAAAAACATTCAGTACTTC. Translating gives CASSQQGQGAKNIQYF.

The chain recombines TRBV27 with TRBJ2-7; 8 bases fit TRBD1. Losses at the gene ends were 5 bases for V and 2 bases for J; bases not matched to a gene: 11. From germline, CDR1 is MNHEY and CDR2 SMNVEV (reference sequence). CDR3 length equals 16 residues. CDR3 amino acids: CASSGPGQGAAYEQYF. The CDR3 bases are TGTGCCAGCAGTGGACCAGGGCAGGGGGCCGCCTACGAGCAGTACTTC.

This clone was seen once. The chain links TRBV7-6 to TRBJ2-1; 8 nucleotides match TRBD2. CDR3 length: 21 residues. With V trimmed by 0 bases and J by 4 bases, 20 bases remained unmatched. Germline CDR1 SGHVS, CDR2 FNYEAQ. DNA of the CDR3: TGTGCCAGCAGCTTAGCCGACCGCCTAATAGTGGCGGGGGGTTTATACAATGAGCAGTTCTTC. It is translated as CASSLADRLIVAGGLYNEQFF.